Listed below are T cell receptor beta chains from one sample, sequenced in a study of blood T cell repertoires in COVID-19. Data came from immunoSEQ multiplex PCR; TCRdb stores just in-frame clones and leaves some out. The repertoire has some 250,000 clones, 70% to 85% of them found once; the top ten carry 3% to 3.5%. Sequences were obtained from peripheral blood. The receptors derive from an elderly woman with acute or convalescent COVID-19. Each CDR3 is given with its conserved first and last residue. A D gene is named only where the DNA matches it firmly. For some rows the clone size is stated as once, few or many, or as a class when expanded; others skip it.

J gene,D gene,clone size,CDR3 length,V gene,CDR3 DNA,CDR3 protein
TRBJ1-6,.,.,15,TRBV6-5,TGTGCCAGCAACGACGCGGGGGGCCGGAATTCACCCCTCCACTTT,CASNDAGGRNSPLHF
TRBJ1-2,.,.,14,TRBV27,TGTGCCAGCAGTTTGAAGGCGGATAACTATGGCTACACCTTC,CASSLKADNYGYTF
TRBJ2-3,TRBD2,.,14,TRBV19,TGTGCCACCAAATACGGGGGGGTTACAGATACGCAGTATTTT,CATKYGGVTDTQYF
TRBJ2-7,TRBD1,.,13,TRBV2,TGTGCCAGCATTCCGGACAGGACCAACGAGCAGTACTTC,CASIPDRTNEQYF
TRBJ1-1,TRBD1,.,14,TRBV6-6,TGTGCCAGCAGTCATGGACAGGGACCCACTGAAGCTTTCTTT,CASSHGQGPTEAFF
TRBJ2-2,TRBD2,.,17,TRBV30,TGTGCCTGGAGGCGATCAAGGACTAGCGGGCGGCCCGGGGAGCTGTTTTTT,CAWRRSRTSGRPGELFF
TRBJ1-4,TRBD1,.,14,TRBV7-8,TGTGCCAGCAGGCCGACAGGGAGTGGAGAAAAACTGTTTTTT,CASRPTGSGEKLFF
TRBJ1-2,.,.,15,TRBV7-2,TGTGCCAGCAGCTTATGGGGGGGCGAAGACTATGGCTACACCTTC,CASSLWGGEDYGYTF
TRBJ2-2,TRBD1,many,16,TRBV5-1,TGCGCCAGCAGCCTGACAGGGGATTTAGGGACCGGGGAGCTGTTTTTT,CASSLTGDLGTGELFF
TRBJ2-7,TRBD1,.,16,TRBV5-4,TGTGCCAGCAGCCCCCCAGGGGGACAGGGGGCCTACGAGCAGTACTTC,CASSPPGGQGAYEQYF
TRBJ1-1,TRBD1,.,15,TRBV18,TGTGCCAGCTCCCAAGGGACAGCCATGAACACTGAAGCTTTCTTT,CASSQGTAMNTEAFF
TRBJ1-5,TRBD1,.,13,TRBV6-1,TGTGCCAGCAGTGACAGGGGGCAACGGCCCCAGCATTTT,CASSDRGQRPQHF
TRBJ1-1,TRBD1,once,15,TRBV6-5,TGTGCCAGCAGTATTCACGGGACAGGGGTGGCTGAAGCTTTCTTT,CASSIHGTGVAEAFF
TRBJ1-1,.,.,13,TRBV7-2,TGTGCCAGCAGCTTAGGGGCCCCCACTGAAGCTTTCTTT,CASSLGAPTEAFF
TRBJ1-3,.,.,17,TRBV3-1/TRBV3-2,TGTGCCAGCAGCCCGAGGACGGGACTTAATGCCGGAAACACCATATATTTT,CASSPRTGLNAGNTIYF
TRBJ2-3,TRBD2,.,17,TRBV10-3,TGTGCCATCAGTGGGAAACTAGCGGGGTTGAGCACAGATACGCAGTATTTT,CAISGKLAGLSTDTQYF
TRBJ2-3,.,.,13,TRBV7-9,TGTGCCAGCAGCTTAGGGGAGGTTTCTACGCAGTATTTT,CASSLGEVSTQYF
TRBJ1-1,.,.,15,TRBV5-1,TGCGCCAGCACCAAAACCCCAGGGGTTGGCACTGAAGCTTTCTTT,CASTKTPGVGTEAFF
TRBJ1-1,TRBD1,.,15,TRBV9,TGTGCCAGCAGCTTTACGACAGGGGAGGGTACTGAAGCTTTCTTT,CASSFTTGEGTEAFF
TRBJ2-5,.,.,14,TRBV5-4,TGTGCCAGCACTGTTAGGGGCTCTCGGGAGACCCAGTACTTC,CASTVRGSRETQYF
TRBJ2-7,TRBD1,.,15,TRBV7-2,TGTGCCAGCAGCTTAGTAAGGGACAGGGGAACCGAGCAGTACTTC,CASSLVRDRGTEQYF
TRBJ1-3,TRBD1,.,16,TRBV9,TGTGCCAGCAGCGTTTCGGGGCAGGGGGCTGGAAACACCATATATTTT,CASSVSGQGAGNTIYF
TRBJ1-6,.,.,15,TRBV5-1,TGCGCCAGCAGCTTTCGGGGATTATATAATTCACCCCTCCACTTT,CASSFRGLYNSPLHF
TRBJ1-3,TRBD1,.,15,TRBV6-6,TGTGCCAGCAGTTACACAGGGGGATCTGGAAACACCATATATTTT,CASSYTGGSGNTIYF
TRBJ2-3,TRBD2,few,15,TRBV7-3,TGTGCCAGCAGCGTTAGCGGGGGTCGCACAGATACGCAGTATTTT,CASSVSGGRTDTQYF
TRBJ1-5,TRBD1,.,15,TRBV7-9,TGTGCCAGCAGCTTTTGGACAGGAAGCAATCAGCCCCAGCATTTT,CASSFWTGSNQPQHF
TRBJ1-2,.,once,14,TRBV7-6,TGTGCCAGCAGCTCCCGGGCCGGGAGAGATGGCTACACCTTC,CASSSRAGRDGYTF
TRBJ2-5,TRBD2,.,18,TRBV15,TGTGCCACCAGCAGAGATCGGGTAGCGGGAGGGCCAGGAGAGACCCAGTACTTC,CATSRDRVAGGPGETQYF
TRBJ2-1,.,.,13,TRBV12-3/TRBV12-4,TGTGCCAGCAGTCTCCCCGCCTACAATGAGCAGTTCTTC,CASSLPAYNEQFF
TRBJ1-1,.,.,12,TRBV7-9,TGTGCCAGCAGCCTGAGCTGGTCTGAAGCTTTCTTT,CASSLSWSEAFF
TRBJ2-1,TRBD2,.,15,TRBV5-1,TGCGCCAGCAGCCCTAGCGGGAGGGCCGTGGATGAGCAGTTCTTC,CASSPSGRAVDEQFF
TRBJ1-2,.,.,16,TRBV2,TGTGCCAGCAGTGAGAGGAATAGGGGGAATCTGGATGGCTACACCTTC,CASSERNRGNLDGYTF
TRBJ1-1,TRBD1,.,15,TRBV7-9,TGTGCCAGCAGTCCGACCGGGACAGGGAACACTGAAGCTTTCTTT,CASSPTGTGNTEAFF
TRBJ1-1,.,.,14,TRBV10-3,TGTGCCATCAGTGAGGAGCGGGGGATAGGTGAAGCTTTCTTT,CAISEERGIGEAFF
TRBJ2-3,.,.,15,TRBV27,TGTGCCAGCAGTTCATGGGCCGTTAATAAAGATACGCAGTATTTT,CASSSWAVNKDTQYF
TRBJ1-5,.,.,14,TRBV6-5,TGTGCCAGCACTGGGGGGGGCGGCGGACAGCCCCAGCATTTT,CASTGGGGGQPQHF
TRBJ1-1,TRBD1,many,17,TRBV30,TGTGCCTGGAGTGTACGACGGACAGGGGACGAAAACACTGAAGCTTTCTTT,CAWSVRRTGDENTEAFF
TRBJ2-7,TRBD1,.,14,TRBV2,TGTGCCAGCTCTGTAATAGGGGGCCGGTACGAGCAGTACTTC,CASSVIGGRYEQYF
TRBJ1-2,TRBD1,once,14,TRBV15,TGTGCCACCAGCAGGGGACAGAGGGATGGAGGCTACACCTTC,CATSRGQRDGGYTF
TRBJ1-2,.,few,14,TRBV19,TGTGCCAGTAGTATATGGGGCAATGCAAATGGCTACACCTTC,CASSIWGNANGYTF
TRBJ2-2,TRBD1,.,16,TRBV19,TGTGCCAGTAGAAAAGAGACAGGGGCGAACACCGGGGAGCTGTTTTTT,CASRKETGANTGELFF
TRBJ2-1,.,.,17,TRBV6-4,TGTGCCAGCAGTGACTATGGAGGAACCTCCTCCTACAATGAGCAGTTCTTC,CASSDYGGTSSYNEQFF
TRBJ1-6,.,.,16,TRBV6-5,TGTGCCAGCAGTTACTCGAGGACAGCGGCATGGTCACCCCTCCACTTT,CASSYSRTAAWSPLHF
TRBJ1-2,TRBD1,.,13,TRBV19,TGTGCCAGTAGTCGGGACAGTAACTATGGCTACACCTTC,CASSRDSNYGYTF
TRBJ2-7,TRBD2,once,14,TRBV5-1,TGCGCCAGCAGCCCCCAAGGACTAGCGGGTGAGCAGTACTTC,CASSPQGLAGEQYF
TRBJ2-7,TRBD2,.,15,TRBV5-4,TGTGCCAGCAGCCTCCCGGGACTAGCGGATTACGAGCAGTACTTC,CASSLPGLADYEQYF
TRBJ1-1,.,.,13,TRBV29-1,TGCAGCGTTCGTTTAGGGGAAGGCACTGAAGCTTTCTTT,CSVRLGEGTEAFF
TRBJ1-2,TRBD1,once,16,TRBV5-6,TGTGCCAGCAGCCCGGGCCCGGGACAGGGGGCAGGAGGCTACACCTTC,CASSPGPGQGAGGYTF
TRBJ2-3,.,.,14,TRBV2,TGTGCCAGCCGCCGGGAAGCCGCCACAGATACGCAGTATTTT,CASRREAATDTQYF
TRBJ2-5,TRBD2,.,14,TRBV19,TGTGCCAGTAGTTGGGGACTAGCGGTGGAGACCCAGTACTTC,CASSWGLAVETQYF
TRBJ2-2,.,.,13,TRBV20-1,TGCAGTGCTAGTAACGGGAACACCGGGGAGCTGTTTTTT,CSASNGNTGELFF
TRBJ2-2,.,.,15,TRBV10-3,TGTGCCATCAGGGAGGCCAGAGGCAACACCGGGGAGCTGTTTTTT,CAIREARGNTGELFF
TRBJ1-2,TRBD1,once,13,TRBV24-1,TGTGCCACCAGTGATACTACAGGGGCTGGCTACACCTTC,CATSDTTGAGYTF
TRBJ1-6,.,.,13,TRBV11-1,TGTGCCAGCAGCCCCGTTGGGGGGTCACCCCTCCACTTT,CASSPVGGSPLHF
TRBJ2-1,TRBD2,.,17,TRBV5-6,TGTGCCAGCAGCCCAACGACTAGCGGGGGGGCCCTCAATGAGCAGTTCTTC,CASSPTTSGGALNEQFF
TRBJ1-5,TRBD1,.,15,TRBV19,TGTGCCAGTAACCAGGGGGCGTTAAGCAATCAGCCCCAGCATTTT,CASNQGALSNQPQHF
TRBJ1-6,.,.,16,TRBV6-5,TGTGCCAGCAGTTACACTCGGGCTACTAGCAGTTCACCCCTCCACTTT,CASSYTRATSSSPLHF